This TCR beta chain was retrieved from a study of shared clonotypes between healthy human individuals. Study-level findings and limits: Generation probabilities of non-shared clonotypes were lower (relative to those shared by all four donors). Having only a few donors restricted how much genetic and exposure-history diversity was captured. Among donors, the sharing of clonotypes was expected to be influenced by sequencing depth.

The assay was immunoSEQ multiplex PCR, and TCRdb's table has in-frame clones only and misses some. The table lists about 2.4 million clones, roughly nine tenths of them singletons, with over 0.12% in the top ten. Trimming at V came to 0 bases and at J to 3 bases, leaving 3 bases not matched to a gene. Germline CDR1 and CDR2: MNHEY and SVGAGI. This CDR3 is 15 amino acids long. This clone was seen more than once but under ten times. The antigen remains unidentified. The sample has other DNA sequences that encode this CDR3 too. V and J are TRBV6-5 and TRBJ2-7; TRBD1 matches 9 bases. The source of this sequence is a man younger than 30 in good health. Sequenced input: naive CD4+ T cells sorted from blood. Subset in this sample: CD45RA+ positively selected. Here the CDR3 DNA reads TGTGCCAGCAGTTACTCGACAGGGGGGGACTACGAGCAGTACTTC. It yields the protein CASSYSTGGDYEQYF.